A single sample gave rise to the 24 T cell receptor beta chains below, sequenced in a study of blood T cell repertoires in COVID-19. Some clones are missing from TCRdb's copy, which holds only in-frame ones; the method was immunoSEQ multiplex PCR. This table holds some 230,000 clones, 82% found once. The sample taken for sequencing was peripheral blood. These receptors were collected from a woman older than 75 with COVID-19, enrolled during active disease.

The chain combines TRBV19 with TRBJ1-5; 7 nucleotides align to TRBD1. V trimming: 6 bases; J trimming: 4 bases; junction bases outside the gene matches: 6. Germline V gene lookup returns CDR1 LNHDA and CDR2 SQIVND (reference sequence). This CDR3 has 14 amino acids. CDR3 amino acids: CASRRGQGNQPQHF. CDR3 nucleotide sequence: TGTGCCAGTAGAAGGGGGCAGGGAAATCAGCCCCAGCATTTT.

The J gene is TRBJ1-2, the V gene TRBV6-6; 10 bases align to TRBD1. Germline CDR1 reads MNHNY; CDR2 reads SVGAGI (reference sequence). V lost 5 bases to trimming and J lost 2 bases; unmatched junction nucleotides: 8. This CDR3 has 16 amino acids. The CDR3 region is CASSPGQGPQNYGYTF. As DNA, the CDR3 is TGTGCCAGCAGTCCGGGACAGGGGCCCCAAAACTATGGCTACACCTTC.

This chain connects TRBV4-1 to TRBJ2-2; D unresolved. The CDR3 consists of 19 residues. Germline CDR1 reads MGHRA; CDR2 reads YSYEKL. V was pared by 3 bases and J by 0 bases, with 20 bases between. The CDR3 reads CASSHTLPPRVANTGELFF. CDR3 bases: TGCGCCAGCAGCCACACTCTCCCTCCCCGGGTCGCGAACACCGGGGAGCTGTTTTTT.

V gene TRBV28 combines with J gene TRBJ1-2; no reliable D call. Germline loops: CDR1 MDHEN, CDR2 SYDVKM. CDR3 length: 14 amino acids. Deletions cut 3 bases from V and 5 bases from J, with 13 bases between. In DNA form, the CDR3 reads TGTGCCAGCAGTTTGCTGAGGGATCCTTATGGCTACACCTTC. It encodes CASSLLRDPYGYTF.

This clone was detected once. The genes are TRBV5-4 and TRBJ1-1; 8 bases fit TRBD1. The CDR3 is 13 residues long. CDR1 is SGHNT, CDR2 YYREEE, per germline (reference sequence). The V and J ends lost 2 bases and 9 bases, in that order; junction bases with no gene match: 6. The CDR3 DNA sequence: TGTGCCAGCAGCTTACCGGACAGGGCGAAAGCTTTCTTT. Protein sequence: CASSLPDRAKAFF. Full variable domain (remainder filled in from reference TRBV5-4 and TRBJ1-1): ETGVTQSPTHLIKTRGQQVTLRCSSQSGHNTVSWYQQALGQGPQFIFQYYREEENGRGNFPPRFSGLQFPNYSSELNVNALELDDSALYLCASSLPDRAKAFFGQGTRLTVV.

This clone came up once. The chain is built from TRBV11-2 and TRBJ2-1; the match to TRBD2 covers 7 bases. Germline lookup yields CDR1 SGHAT and CDR2 FQNNGV. This CDR3 spans 14 amino acids. The ends lost 1 base at V and 10 bases at J; junction bases unmatched: 7. The CDR3 region has the DNA TGTGCCAGCAGCTTAGGAGGGAGGGCCCGGGAGCAGTTCTTC. Protein sequence: CASSLGGRAREQFF.

The rearrangement uses TRBV7-9 and TRBJ1-3, with D perhaps matching TRBD1 (5 bases). CDR1 and CDR2 (germline): SEHNR, FQNEAQ (reference sequence). This CDR3 comprises 13 residues. Deletions cut 1 base from V and 6 bases from J, with 7 bases between. This chain's CDR3 is CASSLEGLNTIYF. The CDR3 DNA sequence: TGTGCCAGCAGCTTAGAGGGGCTAAACACCATATATTTT. Together with reference TRBV7-9 and TRBJ1-3, the CDR3 gives the full variable domain: DTGVSQNPRHKITKRGQNVTFRCDPISEHNRLYWYRQTLGQGPEFLTYFQNEAQLEKSRLLSDRFSAERPKGSFSTLEIQRTEQGDSAMYLCASSLEGLNTIYFGEGSWLTVV.

The chain has TRBV18 and TRBJ2-7; 9 bases map to TRBD1. Germline trimming cut 4 bases from V and 6 bases from J; bases unmatched to any gene: 7. CDR1 KGHSH and CDR2 LQKENI come from the germline V gene. The length of the CDR3 is 14 residues. The CDR3 loop is CASSLKGDRVEQYF. Here the CDR3 DNA reads TGTGCCAGCTCACTCAAAGGGGACAGGGTCGAGCAGTACTTC.

This rearrangement joins TRBV6-5 to TRBJ2-2; D is undetermined. Trimming pared 5 bases from V and 5 bases from J, leaving 9 bases between. Germline values: CDR1 MNHEY, CDR2 SVGAGI. The CDR3 contains 13 residues. The DNA for the CDR3 is TGTGCCAGCAGTAACCTGCGAACCGGGGAGCTGTTTTTT. It is translated as CASSNLRTGELFF.

The chain links TRBV10-3 to TRBJ1-4; 8 bases match TRBD1. The CDR3 totals 13 residues. Germline values: CDR1 ENHRY, CDR2 SYGVKD. Trimming removed 10 bases from V and 8 bases from J; junction bases left unmatched: 9. The CDR3 bases are TGTGCCAGTTCAGGGGGCCCGTGGGAAAAACTGTTTTTT. Residues: CASSGGPWEKLFF.

The chain recombines TRBV27 with TRBJ2-1; 11 bases align to TRBD2. Germline V gene data show CDR1 as MNHEY and CDR2 as SMNVEV (reference sequence). The CDR3 runs 17 residues. Trimming at V came to 6 bases and at J to 4 bases, leaving 11 bases not matched to a gene. CDR3 DNA sequence: TGTGCCAGCAGAAGACTAGCGGGGCGGGACTTGTACAATGAGCAGTTCTTC. Protein sequence: CASRRLAGRDLYNEQFF.

V gene TRBV9 combines with J gene TRBJ1-6, with 9 bases that match TRBD1. From germline, CDR1 is SGDLS and CDR2 YYNGEE. The CDR3 consists of 15 residues. V lost 3 bases to trimming and J lost 11 bases; unmatched junction nucleotides: 9. The CDR3 is CASSASQGAVTPLHF. The CDR3 nucleotides are TGTGCCAGCAGCGCCTCACAGGGGGCGGTGACACCCCTCCACTTT.

The chain uses TRBV7-2 and TRBJ2-5; 12 bases map to TRBD2. V lost 5 bases and J lost 5; bases outside the gene matches: 9. Germline V lookup: CDR1 SGHTA, CDR2 FQGNSA. This CDR3 is 16 amino acids long. The CDR3 region has the DNA TGTGCCAGCAGCCTGTTGACTAGCGGGAGAGGGGAGACCCAGTACTTC. Its protein product is CASSLLTSGRGETQYF.

This CDR3 reads CAREGSPPQHF. CDR3 bases: TGTGCCAGGGAGGGGTCTCCGCCCCAGCATTTT. V usage is TRBV2 and J usage is TRBJ1-5; weak D call: TRBD1 (5 bases). Per germline, CDR1 SNHLY and CDR2 FYNNEI. The CDR3 runs to 11 residues. Trimming cost V 9 bases and J 9 bases, with 12 bases left between them.

This clone has a handful of counts. This chain uses TRBV11-2 with TRBJ2-3; D is ambiguous. The CDR3 contains 15 residues. Germline V gene data show CDR1 as SGHAT and CDR2 as FQNNGV. The germline V and J ends were trimmed by 5 bases and 0 bases, with 12 bases remaining between them. DNA of the CDR3: TGTGCCAGCAGCGTCCCCCTTAGTAGCACAGATACGCAGTATTTT. This translates into CASSVPLSSTDTQYF.

The rearrangement joins TRBV3-1 (or the pseudogene TRBV3-2) to TRBJ2-3, with D possibly being TRBD2 (5 bases). The germline V gene encodes CDR1 LGHDT and CDR2 YNNKEL (reference sequence). The V gene lost 4 bases and the J gene lost 6 bases, with 20 bases spanning the gap. CDR3 length: 16 amino acids. This CDR3 reads CASSPRGAVWWDTQYF. CDR3 DNA sequence: TGTGCCAGCAGCCCCCGGGGAGCGGTCTGGTGGGATACGCAGTATTTT.

The chain links TRBV19 to TRBJ1-2, with 8 bases identical to TRBD1. CDR1 and CDR2 (germline): LNHDA, SQIVND (reference sequence). This CDR3 contains 20 residues. J was trimmed by 1 base and V by 6 bases; bases with no gene match: 22. The CDR3 DNA reads TGTGCCAGTAGAGGATCCCCGGGACAGGCCTTACCCTTGAGTAACTATGGCTACACCTTC. Its translation is CASRGSPGQALPLSNYGYTF.

The rearrangement uses TRBV15 and TRBJ1-1, with unresolved D. V lost 1 base, J lost 7 bases, and 13 bases lay in between. Per germline, CDR1 LNHNV and CDR2 YYDKDF (reference sequence). The CDR3 runs 14 residues. CDR3: CATSRVLQRGEAFF. The CDR3 region has the DNA TGTGCCACCAGCAGAGTTCTCCAGCGGGGTGAAGCTTTCTTT.

This chain links TRBV18 with TRBJ2-2; D not certain. V lost 5 bases and J 7 bases, leaving 8 bases between the germline ends. CDR3 length equals 12 residues. The germline CDR1 and CDR2 sequences are KGHSH and LQKENI. The CDR3 nucleotides are TGTGCCAGCTCAGAACGGGTCGGGGAGCTGTTTTTT. It translates to CASSERVGELFF.

The chain carries TRBV14 and TRBJ1-2, with D perhaps TRBD1 (5 bases). CDR3 size: 16 residues. Per germline, CDR1 SGHDN and CDR2 FVKESK. Trimming removed 1 base from V and 2 bases from J, with 14 bases in between. DNA of the CDR3: TGTGCCAGCAGCCAAGGGGGTACAGGAATCAACTATGGCTACACCTTC. This sequence encodes CASSQGGTGINYGYTF.

This sequence joins TRBV28 and TRBJ1-2, with D tentatively TRBD1 (5 bases). This CDR3 comprises 14 residues. The germline V and J ends were trimmed by 2 bases and 8 bases, with 15 bases remaining between them. Germline CDR1 MDHEN, CDR2 SYDVKM. This CDR3 is CASSLERPEGGYTF. CDR3 sequence (DNA): TGTGCCAGCAGTTTAGAAAGGCCGGAGGGGGGCTACACCTTC.

The rearrangement joins TRBV5-1 to TRBJ1-3, with a possible D match to TRBD1 (6 bases). With 2 bases removed from V and 4 bases from J, the gap between germline ends came to 7 bases. The germline V gene has CDR1 SGHRS and CDR2 YFSETQ. This CDR3 is 13 amino acids long. Here the CDR3 DNA reads TGCGCCAGCAGCTTTGACAGGGGAAACACCATATATTTT. As protein: CASSFDRGNTIYF.

The chain is built from TRBV27 and TRBJ2-1; maybe TRBD2 (5 bases). The ends were cut back, 6 bases at V and 8 bases at J, with 14 bases in the middle. Germline values: CDR1 MNHEY, CDR2 SMNVEV (reference sequence). The CDR3 spans 13 residues. The CDR3 loop reads CASRDVGDYEQFF. The CDR3, as DNA: TGTGCCAGCAGAGACGTCGGGGATTATGAGCAGTTCTTC.

CDR3 DNA sequence: TGCAGCGCAGCCGTGGGACAGGGGTTTGGTGAAGCTTTCTTT. As protein: CSAAVGQGFGEAFF. The chain couples TRBV29-1 to TRBJ1-1, with 10 bases aligning to TRBD1. V was clipped by 7 bases and J by 7 bases; unmatched bases: 12. Germline V gene sequence: CDR1 SQVTM, CDR2 ANQGSEA. The CDR3 extends over 14 amino acids.